This TCR beta chain emerged from a study of cytomegalovirus exposure and HLA in healthy donors. A multiplex PCR was run with 60 Vbeta primers and 13 Jbeta primers. Here immunoSEQ multiplex PCR was the method, and the copy in TCRdb shows in-frame clones only, minus some. This table has some 170,000 clones, approximately 79% appearing once. The CDR3 spans 15 residues. The ends lost 6 bases at V and 6 bases at J; junction bases unmatched: 8. Germline CDR1 is SGHTA and CDR2 is FQGNSA. Study-wide results and caveats: Many donors carried some public TCRs, although rarity characterized most TCR sequences. Associated with HLA alleles at 0.05 false discovery rate in a later analysis were fewer than 20,000 TCR beta sequences.

This clone was picked up one time. The antigen is unknown. The chain joins TRBV7-2 to TRBJ2-7; TRBD2 aligns across 13 bases. The specimen sequenced was PBMCs. The TCR originated in a man between 40 and 49 years old in good health and CMV-seropositive. The CDR3 nucleotides are TGTGCCAGCAGGTCAACTAGCGGGAGGGCAAGCGAGCAGTACTTC. Encoded protein: CASRSTSGRASEQYF.